This T cell receptor beta chain comes out of a study of blood T cell repertoires in COVID-19. Overall study context: T cells, B-cell-depleted T cells, or PBMCs provided the cDNA or gDNA that served as material.

The CDR3 is made up of 16 amino acids. CDR1 MNHNS and CDR2 SASEGT come from the germline V gene. The V segment lost 2 bases and the J segment 5 bases; nucleotides outside the gene matches: 10. Authors' data handling: Quantification of nucleated cells was approximated via reference gene primer amplification. Only in-frame clones appear in the TCRdb table, and some are missing; sequencing was by immunoSEQ multiplex PCR. D and trimming were read from the DNA, whereas the V and J calls and clone size are those reported in that table. The table records under 250,000 clones, about 91% of them present only once.

Sequences were obtained from peripheral blood. The source is a woman aged 40 to 55 with acute or convalescent COVID-19. The chain is built from TRBV6-1 and TRBJ2-5, with 8 bases fitting TRBD2. The chain's CDR3 is CASSELFGRGAETQYF. The CDR3 DNA reads TGTGCCAGCAGTGAACTTTTTGGGCGGGGGGCCGAGACCCAGTACTTC.